The rows below give T cell receptor beta chains drawn from one sample of a study of cytomegalovirus exposure and HLA in healthy donors. Profiling relied on immunoSEQ multiplex PCR, and the TCRdb table lists in-frame clones only, not all of them. Among roughly 190,000 clones listed, over 70% were seen once. The sample consisted of PBMCs. The receptors come from a man aged 50-60 years in good health and CMV-seronegative. Both conserved end residues are part of each CDR3. D genes are given only for firm matches. Rows give clone size only sometimes, using once, few, many, or a class for an expanded clone.

V gene	clone size	J gene	D gene	CDR3 protein	CDR3 DNA
TRBV10-3	.	TRBJ2-2	.	CAISESEQGLTGELFF	TGTGCCATCAGTGAGTCCGAGCAGGGTCTAACCGGGGAGCTGTTTTTT
TRBV5-1	few	TRBJ2-2	.	CASRAENTGELFF	TGCGCCAGCAGGGCCGAGAACACCGGGGAGCTGTTTTTT
TRBV5-1	.	TRBJ2-3	TRBD2	CASSFRGESTDTQYF	TGCGCCAGCAGCTTCCGGGGGGAGAGCACAGATACGCAGTATTTT
TRBV2	.	TRBJ2-5	TRBD2	CASSREGQETQYF	TGTGCCAGCTCCCGGGAGGGCCAGGAGACCCAGTACTTC
TRBV9	few	TRBJ1-1	.	CASSVSQGNTEAFF	TGTGCCAGCAGCGTATCCCAGGGGAACACTGAAGCTTTCTTT
TRBV29-1	.	TRBJ2-2	TRBD2	CSVSPPGLAGENTGELFF	TGCAGCGTATCGCCTCCGGGACTAGCGGGGGAGAACACCGGGGAGCTGTTTTTT
TRBV14	.	TRBJ2-3	.	CASSQRAGGTDTQYF	TGTGCCAGCAGCCAAAGGGCAGGGGGGACAGATACGCAGTATTTT
TRBV7-8	.	TRBJ1-1	TRBD1	CASSLDRFYTEAFF	TGTGCCAGCAGCTTGGACAGGTTTTACACTGAAGCTTTCTTT
TRBV5-1	.	TRBJ2-5	TRBD1	CASSREGQGPETQYF	TGCGCCAGCAGCCGGGAGGGACAGGGGCCAGAGACCCAGTACTTC
TRBV6-1	.	TRBJ1-2	TRBD1	CASSDQRQGNYGYTF	TGTGCCAGCAGTGATCAACGACAGGGCAACTATGGCTACACCTTC
TRBV10-3	few	TRBJ1-1	.	CAISDGTEAFF	TGTGCCATCAGTGACGGGACAGAAGCTTTCTTT
TRBV6-5	.	TRBJ2-1	.	CASRLTGGPWDEQFF	TGTGCCAGCAGACTGACGGGGGGCCCCTGGGATGAGCAGTTCTTC
TRBV19	.	TRBJ2-3	.	CASSIVELTDTQYF	TGTGCCAGTAGTATAGTGGAGCTCACAGATACGCAGTATTTT
TRBV19	few	TRBJ1-5	TRBD1	CASSIGTGASNQPQHF	TGTGCCAGTAGTATAGGGACAGGGGCTAGCAATCAGCCCCAGCATTTT
TRBV9	.	TRBJ1-2	.	CASSSLLGRYTF	TGTGCCAGCAGCTCCTTACTAGGTCGGTACACCTTC
TRBV9	.	TRBJ1-3	.	CASSAGNGNTIYF	TGTGCCAGCAGCGCGGGAAATGGAAACACCATATATTTT
TRBV4-3	.	TRBJ1-2	.	CASSQRRDYGYTF	TGCGCCAGCAGCCAACGCAGGGACTATGGCTACACCTTC
TRBV19	few	TRBJ1-1	.	CASSGIDREAFF	TGTGCCAGTAGTGGTATCGACAGGGAAGCTTTCTTT
TRBV4-1	.	TRBJ1-2	.	CASSQDTGSDNYGYTF	TGCGCCAGCAGCCAAGATACCGGGAGTGATAACTATGGCTACACCTTC
TRBV4-3	few	TRBJ1-5	.	CASSQEGSGNQPQHF	TGCGCCAGCAGCCAGGAAGGTTCGGGAAATCAGCCCCAGCATTTT
TRBV6-5	.	TRBJ1-6	.	CASSLSSYSPLHF	TGTGCCAGCAGTCTTTCGTCTTATTCACCCCTCCACTTT
TRBV5-1	.	TRBJ2-5	TRBD1	CASSTGTAKETQYF	TGCGCCAGCAGCACCGGGACAGCAAAAGAGACCCAGTACTTC
TRBV6-1	.	TRBJ1-5	.	CASSEMPQANQPQHF	TGTGCCAGCAGTGAAATGCCCCAGGCGAATCAGCCCCAGCATTTT
TRBV5-5	.	TRBJ1-5	.	CASSSGRPGGNQPQHF	TGTGCCAGCAGTTCCGGACGTCCCGGGGGCAATCAGCCCCAGCATTTT
TRBV4-2	.	TRBJ2-7	.	CASASGGLDSYEQYF	TGTGCCAGCGCGTCCGGGGGGCTCGACTCCTACGAGCAGTACTTC
TRBV25-1	many	TRBJ2-7	.	CASSSGREQYF	TGTGCCAGCAGTTCGGGGAGAGAGCAGTACTTC
TRBV2	.	TRBJ1-1	TRBD1	CASTGDRGVGTEAFF	TGTGCCAGCACCGGGGACAGGGGAGTGGGCACTGAAGCTTTCTTT
TRBV6-1	.	TRBJ2-5	TRBD1	CASSKGARETQYF	TGTGCCAGCAGCAAGGGGGCGCGGGAGACCCAGTACTTC
TRBV4-3	.	TRBJ2-1	TRBD1	CASSTDRGNEQFF	TGCGCCAGCAGCACGGACAGGGGGAATGAGCAGTTCTTC